This passage covers 27 T cell receptor beta chains from one sample sequenced in a study of a mutant IDH1 vaccine in newly diagnosed glioma. Indicated time point: week 11, during vaccination. The vaccine gave 300 ug of a 20-mer mutant IDH1 peptide subcutaneously per dose. Here immunoSEQ multiplex PCR was the method, and the copy in TCRdb shows in-frame clones only, minus some. The data show under 55,000 clones, with roughly 90% seen just once and about 2.4% held by the top ten. These receptors have no known antigen. Sequencing used PBMCs, obtained from a glioma patient whose treatment included an IDH1 peptide vaccine. Receptor source: a man in his fifties with glioma.

This clone was seen once. The chain has TRBV27 and TRBJ2-3, with D unclear. This CDR3 is built from 14 residues. V was trimmed by 4 bases and J by 0 bases, leaving 8 bases between them. Germline V gene data show CDR1 as MNHEY and CDR2 as SMNVEV (reference sequence). CDR3 loop: CASSSRSSTDTQYF. The CDR3 DNA reads TGTGCCAGCAGTTCGCGCTCTAGCACAGATACGCAGTATTTT.

The gene calls are TRBV28 and TRBJ2-1, with D perhaps TRBD2 (7 bases). The V and J ends lost 7 bases and 6 bases respectively, with 19 bases between them. Germline V gene sequence: CDR1 MDHEN, CDR2 SYDVKM. This CDR3 spans 15 amino acids. CDR3 protein: CASTTPSGGGNEQFF. CDR3 sequence (DNA): TGTGCCAGCACTACCCCGTCGGGGGGCGGCAATGAGCAGTTCTTC.

The J gene is TRBJ1-1, the V gene TRBV5-1; TRBD1 is a possible D gene (5 bases). The CDR3 extends over 12 amino acids. CDR1 and CDR2 from the germline V gene are SGHRS and YFSETQ. V lost 0 bases and J lost 10, with 10 bases in between. DNA for the CDR3: TGCGCCAGCAGCTTGGGAGGGGCAGCAGCTTTCTTT. As protein: CASSLGGAAAFF.

This sequence joins TRBV13 and TRBJ2-1, with TRBD2 matching over 12 bases. This CDR3 comprises 17 residues. The junction had 9 bases not matched to a gene; V was cut back by 5 bases and J by 4 bases. Germline V gene sequence: CDR1 PRHDT, CDR2 FYEKMQ (reference sequence). The DNA of the CDR3 is TGTGCCAGCAGCGGATGGACTAGCGGGACCGAATACAATGAGCAGTTCTTC. Encoded protein: CASSGWTSGTEYNEQFF.

This rearrangement joins TRBV4-1 to TRBJ2-7; tentatively, D is TRBD1 (6 bases). Per germline, CDR1 MGHRA and CDR2 YSYEKL. This CDR3 region has 14 residues. Trimming stripped 3 bases from V and 3 bases from J, with 12 bases between. The CDR3 here is CASSQRVGGYEQYF. The CDR3 nucleotides read TGCGCCAGCAGCCAGAGAGTAGGGGGCTACGAGCAGTACTTC.

The chain recombines TRBV7-2 with TRBJ1-5; D not certain. The germline CDR1 and CDR2 sequences are SGHTA and FQGNSA. With 3 bases removed from V and 0 bases from J, the gap between germline ends came to 9 bases. The CDR3 is 15 residues long. This CDR3 reads CASSFAGYSNQPQHF. The CDR3 DNA is TGTGCCAGCAGCTTCGCGGGATATAGCAATCAGCCCCAGCATTTT.

This clone was recorded once. The chain carries TRBV7-9 and TRBJ1-1; D is possibly TRBD1 (5 bases). Germline assignment: CDR1 SEHNR and CDR2 FQNEAQ (reference sequence). There are 14 residues in the CDR3. V was trimmed by 6 bases and J by 3 bases, leaving 14 bases between them. The CDR3 reads CASSLDRGHTEAFF. The CDR3 coding sequence is TGTGCCAGCAGTTTGGACCGGGGACACACTGAAGCTTTCTTT.

This chain connects TRBV6-1 to TRBJ2-5; D may correspond to TRBD1 or TRBD2 (5 bases each). The V gene lost 3 bases and the J gene lost 2 bases, with 16 bases spanning the gap. Germline V gene data show CDR1 as MNHNS and CDR2 as SASEGT. This CDR3 region has 16 residues. The CDR3 protein is CASSDPTGQPQETQYF. CDR3 DNA sequence: TGTGCCAGCAGTGATCCTACGGGGCAGCCTCAAGAGACCCAGTACTTC.

This sequence joins TRBV18 and TRBJ1-1; D call uncertain. Per germline, CDR1 KGHSH and CDR2 LQKENI. The CDR3 is made up of 14 amino acids. Trimming took 1 base from V and 0 from J, leaving 6 bases between them. CDR3: CASSPRWVNTEAFF. The CDR3 DNA reads TGTGCCAGCTCACCACGCTGGGTGAACACTGAAGCTTTCTTT.

V gene TRBV27 combines with J gene TRBJ1-2; D not certain. Germline CDR1 MNHEY, CDR2 SMNVEV (reference sequence). This CDR3 spans 13 amino acids. V was pared by 0 bases and J by 6 bases, with 8 bases between. In nucleotides, the CDR3 is TGTGCCAGCAGTTTATCGGGGAGAGATGGCTACACCTTC. Translated: CASSLSGRDGYTF.

This chain links TRBV29-1 with TRBJ2-3; tentative D call: TRBD1 (5 bases). V dropped 5 bases and J dropped 3 bases, with 9 bases sitting between them. Germline CDR1 SQVTM, CDR2 ANQGSEA. The CDR3 totals 12 residues. CDR3 coding DNA: TGCAGCGTTTCCCCAGGGACAGATACGCAGTATTTT. It yields the protein CSVSPGTDTQYF.

The genes are TRBV10-2 and TRBJ2-1, with 16 bases that match TRBD2. The CDR3 length is 15 residues. The V gene's germline CDR1 is WSHSY and CDR2 SAAADI. The J segment lost 8 bases and the V segment lost 5 bases, leaving 3 bases of the junction unmatched. This CDR3 is CASSTGTSGRDEQFF. In DNA, the CDR3 is TGCGCCAGCAGTACCGGGACTAGCGGGAGGGATGAGCAGTTCTTC.

The rearrangement joins TRBV4-1 to TRBJ2-7; a weak D match, TRBD1 (6 bases). Trimming cost V 5 bases and J 2 bases, with 13 bases left between them. CDR1 and CDR2 (germline): MGHRA, YSYEKL. The CDR3 consists of 14 residues. The CDR3 sequence is CASSADRGPYEQYF. The CDR3 DNA reads TGCGCCAGCAGCGCGGACAGAGGGCCCTACGAGCAGTACTTC.

J is TRBJ1-2 and V is TRBV2; TRBD1 matches at 9 bases. Germline V gene sequence: CDR1 SNHLY, CDR2 FYNNEI. The ends lost 6 bases at V and 8 bases at J; junction bases unmatched: 13. This CDR3 comprises 15 residues. The CDR3 region is CASRVKPGQGDGYTF. In DNA, the CDR3 is TGTGCCAGCAGGGTAAAACCGGGACAGGGAGACGGCTACACCTTC.

The genes are TRBV6-5 and TRBJ1-5; no clear D. V was pared by 5 bases and J by 0 bases, with 2 bases between. The germline V gene encodes CDR1 MNHEY and CDR2 SVGAGI. This CDR3 region has 12 residues. Here the CDR3 reads CASSNSNQPQHF. The CDR3 bases are TGTGCCAGCAGTAATAGCAATCAGCCCCAGCATTTT.

The CDR3 DNA is TGTGCCAGTGGGACCCTCCGAGAGACCCAGTACTTC. Its translation is CASGTLRETQYF. The chain couples TRBV19 to TRBJ2-5; D is possibly TRBD1 or TRBD2 (5 bases each). Germline values: CDR1 LNHDA, CDR2 SQIVND (reference sequence). The CDR3 length is 12 residues. Between the trimmed V and J ends, which lost 8 bases and 4 bases, there was a span of 11 bases.

V gene TRBV9 combines with J gene TRBJ1-3; D uncertain. The germline CDR1 and CDR2 sequences are SGDLS and YYNGEE. The CDR3 loop spans 16 amino acids. V lost 2 bases to trimming and J lost 0 bases, with 12 bases between them. CDR3 region: CASSVSRGSSGNTIYF. Here the CDR3 DNA reads TGTGCCAGCAGCGTCTCCCGGGGATCCTCTGGAAACACCATATATTTT.

For the CDR3, the DNA is TGTGCCAGCAGCGTAGGGGGGATCCAAGAGACCCAGTACTTC. Translation: CASSVGGIQETQYF. This chain uses TRBV9 with TRBJ2-5, with D possibly called TRBD1 or TRBD2 (5 bases each). V shed 0 bases and J shed 1 base, with 7 bases lying between them. Germline values: CDR1 SGDLS, CDR2 YYNGEE. The length of the CDR3 is 14 residues.

The V and J genes are TRBV5-1 and TRBJ2-2, with D unresolved. The CDR3 is 14 residues long. Germline V lookup: CDR1 SGHRS, CDR2 YFSETQ. The germline V and J ends were trimmed by 0 bases and 4 bases, with 7 bases remaining between them. The CDR3 DNA is TGCGCCAGCAGCTTGGAGTTCGGCACCGGGGAGCTGTTTTTT. Residues: CASSLEFGTGELFF.

J is TRBJ2-1 and V is TRBV7-2; D gene uncertain. Germline assignment: CDR1 SGHTA and CDR2 FQGNSA. The CDR3 length is 14 residues. Trimming took off 1 base at V and 6 bases at J, with 10 bases between the two ends. The CDR3 here is CASSLDWGPNEQFF. CDR3 coding DNA: TGTGCCAGCAGCTTAGATTGGGGTCCCAATGAGCAGTTCTTC. The whole variable domain, filled in from reference TRBV7-2 and TRBJ2-1, reads GAGVSQSPSNKVTEKGKDVELRCDPISGHTALYWYRQSLGQGLEFLIYFQGNSAPDKSGLPSDRFSAERTGGSVSTLTIQRTQQEDSAVYLCASSLDWGPNEQFFGPGTRLTVL.

The V and J genes are TRBV5-4 and TRBJ2-7; D is unresolved. The CDR3 is made up of 13 amino acids. With 1 base removed from V and 4 bases from J, the gap between germline ends came to 9 bases. Germline-derived CDR1 and CDR2 are SGHNT and YYREEE (reference sequence). The CDR3: CASSLRPRYEQYF. Written as DNA, the CDR3 is TGTGCCAGCAGCTTGAGGCCCCGGTACGAGCAGTACTTC.

The chain's CDR3 is CASSGGGSGEQYF. The CDR3 bases are TGTGCTTCCAGCGGGGGGGGTTCAGGCGAGCAGTACTTC. The V call is TRBV9, the J call TRBJ2-7, with 10 bases lining up with TRBD2. In germline, CDR1 is SGDLS, CDR2 YYNGEE. There are 13 residues in the CDR3.

This rearrangement joins TRBV29-1 to TRBJ1-2; D is uncertain. Trimming stripped 3 bases from V and 5 bases from J, with 7 bases between. This CDR3 has 11 residues. CDR1 and CDR2 (germline): SQVTM, ANQGSEA. Written as DNA, the CDR3 is TGCAGCGTTGATTCCGTTTATGGCTACACCTTC. It specifies CSVDSVYGYTF.

V gene TRBV19 combines with J gene TRBJ1-1; TRBD1 matches 8 bases. CDR3 length: 18 residues. CDR1 and CDR2 (germline): LNHDA, SQIVND (reference sequence). After removal of 3 bases from V and 3 bases from J, the junction contained 15 bases not matched to a gene. DNA of the CDR3: TGTGCCAGTAGTATCCCCCGGGACAGGCGGCGCGTTGACACTGAAGCTTTCTTT. Translating it yields CASSIPRDRRRVDTEAFF.

J is TRBJ2-5 and V is TRBV7-9; D may be TRBD1 or TRBD2 (7 bases each). Trimming stripped 0 bases from V and 5 bases from J, with 10 bases between. Germline CDR1 reads SEHNR; CDR2 reads FQNEAQ (reference sequence). This CDR3 is built from 14 residues. The CDR3 reads CASSLAGGGETQYF. Written as DNA, the CDR3 is TGTGCCAGCAGCTTAGCGGGAGGGGGCGAGACCCAGTACTTC.

The rearrangement uses TRBV7-9 and TRBJ1-1, with 9 bases identical to TRBD1. Germline lookup yields CDR1 SEHNR and CDR2 FQNEAQ (reference sequence). V was clipped by 3 bases and J by 5 bases; unmatched bases: 10. The CDR3 has 16 amino acids. DNA for the CDR3: TGTGCCAGCAGCTTGACAGGGGGTCGGGGCGGTACTGAAGCTTTCTTT. Translation: CASSLTGGRGGTEAFF.

J is TRBJ2-7 and V is TRBV28, with unresolved D. CDR1 is MDHEN, CDR2 SYDVKM, per germline. The CDR3 is 13 residues long. Trimming took off 2 bases at V and 3 bases at J, with 8 bases between the two ends. The CDR3 sequence: CASSLPGSYEQYF. The CDR3 coding sequence is TGTGCCAGCAGTTTACCGGGTAGCTACGAGCAGTACTTC.